This T cell receptor (beta chain) derives from a study of blood T cell repertoires in COVID-19. Looking at the study overall: The samples span acute and convalescent COVID-19 from the United States, Italy and Spain. Sources were T cells, B-cell-depleted T cells, or PBMCs; the material itself was cDNA or gDNA.

Per the authors' pipeline: Amplification from reference gene primers served as the basis for estimated nucleated cell counts. Profiled with immunoSEQ multiplex PCR; TCRdb holds only in-frame clones, not every one. The DNA was the basis for D and trimming; V, J and clone size are from that table. The sample records 50,000 to 60,000 clones, over 80% being singletons. The CDR3 sequence is 14 residues long. V was pared by 5 bases and J by 3 bases, with 11 bases between. Germline CDR1 SNHLY, CDR2 FYNNEI. Material for sequencing was peripheral blood. The chain couples TRBV2 to TRBJ1-5; no firm D call. This TCR came from a man aged 40-49 years with COVID-19, enrolled during active disease. Here the CDR3 reads CASSKRVNNQPQHF. The DNA for the CDR3 is TGTGCCAGCAGTAAGAGGGTTAACAATCAGCCCCAGCATTTT.